Shown below are 10 T cell receptor beta chains from a single sample sequenced in a study of T cell changes during pregnancy in multiple sclerosis. Only in-frame clones appear in the TCRdb table, and some are missing; sequencing was by immunoSEQ multiplex PCR. The sample yields tens of thousands of clones, 80% to 95% seen once. Sequencing used CD4+ T cells from peripheral blood mononuclear cells, obtained in the third trimester of pregnancy. The receptor source for this set is a female donor with multiple sclerosis, enrolled in a pregnancy study.

This chain links TRBV7-3 with TRBJ1-2, with 10 bases that match TRBD1. The V and J ends lost 5 bases and 6 bases, in that order; junction bases with no gene match: 12. Germline V lookup: CDR1 SGHTA, CDR2 FQGTGA. The CDR3 is 16 residues long. The CDR3 nucleotides read TGTGCCAGCAGCCCGCAGACCACCGGGACAGGGGATGGCTACACCTTC. Residues: CASSPQTTGTGDGYTF. The full variable domain, its missing parts supplied by reference TRBV7-3 and TRBJ1-2, is GAGVSQTPSNKVTEKGKYVELRCDPISGHTALYWYRQSLGQGPEFLIYFQGTGAADDSGLPNDRFFAVRPEGSVSTLKIQRTERGDSAVYLCASSPQTTGTGDGYTFGSGTRLTVV.

The rearrangement links TRBV19 to TRBJ1-5; 8 nucleotides match TRBD1. Germline-derived CDR1 and CDR2 are LNHDA and SQIVND (reference sequence). The J segment lost 3 bases and the V segment lost 9 bases, leaving 4 bases of the junction unmatched. The CDR3 sequence is 13 residues long. Here the CDR3 DNA reads TGTGCCAGCGGGGACAGGCCCAATCAGCCCCAGCATTTT. Its protein product is CASGDRPNQPQHF.

This rearrangement joins TRBV30 to TRBJ1-2, with D maybe TRBD1 (6 bases). CDR3 length: 12 amino acids. The V and J ends lost 5 bases and 7 bases respectively, with 14 bases between them. Germline-derived CDR1 and CDR2 are GTSNPN and SVGIG (reference sequence). CDR3 DNA: TGTGCCTGGGGCCCTACAGGGACTGGCTACACCTTC. Amino acids: CAWGPTGTGYTF.

The V call is TRBV5-6, the J call TRBJ2-5; perhaps TRBD2 as D (5 bases). Germline V lookup: CDR1 SGHDT, CDR2 YYEEEE. The CDR3 loop spans 16 amino acids. With 4 bases removed from V and 2 bases from J, the gap between germline ends came to 18 bases. CDR3 coding DNA: TGTGCCAGCAGCGCGGCTCTAAGGGAGAGGCAAGAGACCCAGTACTTC. This translates into CASSAALRERQETQYF.

V and J are TRBV9 and TRBJ1-3; D not resolved. Germline V lookup: CDR1 SGDLS, CDR2 YYNGEE. V was cut by 0 bases and J by 3 bases, with 7 bases left in between. This CDR3 has 14 residues. As DNA, the CDR3 is TGTGCCAGCAGCGTAGATTCCGTTGGAAACACCATATATTTT. Translation: CASSVDSVGNTIYF.

The chain uses TRBV6-1 and TRBJ1-2; no clear D. Germline V CDR1 and CDR2: MNHNS, SASEGT. V lost 1 base, J lost 0 bases, and 9 bases lay in between. The CDR3 has 15 amino acids. This CDR3 reads CASSEEGGSNYGYTF. CDR3 bases: TGTGCCAGCAGTGAAGAAGGAGGGTCTAACTATGGCTACACCTTC.

The J gene is TRBJ2-5, the V gene TRBV5-1; 10 nucleotides agree with TRBD2. V was clipped by 5 bases and J by 3 bases; unmatched bases: 7. CDR3 length: 15 residues. Germline values: CDR1 SGHRS, CDR2 YFSETQ. The CDR3 DNA reads as TGCGCCAGCAGATACCTAGCGGGGGTAGAAGAGACCCAGTACTTC. Protein product: CASRYLAGVEETQYF.

The rearrangement uses TRBV6-1 and TRBJ1-2, with D unclear. CDR1 and CDR2 (germline): MNHNS, SASEGT. The CDR3 spans 12 residues. Trimming took 5 bases from V and 4 from J, leaving 8 bases between them. DNA for the CDR3: TGTGCCAGCAGTACAAGCGGCTATGGCTACACCTTC. It codes for CASSTSGYGYTF.

The rearrangement uses TRBV5-6 and TRBJ1-4, with TRBD1 matching 7 bases. Germline-derived CDR1 and CDR2 are SGHDT and YYEEEE. Trimming removed 1 base from V and 8 bases from J; junction bases left unmatched: 5. The CDR3 consists of 14 residues. Here the CDR3 DNA reads TGTGCCAGCAGCTTGACAGGGGCGCGGGAAAAACTGTTTTTT. Amino acids: CASSLTGAREKLFF.

This clone was seen more than once but under ten times. This chain joins TRBV19 and TRBJ1-3; a possible D gene is TRBD1 (5 bases). CDR1 and CDR2 (germline): LNHDA, SQIVND (reference sequence). The germline V and J ends were trimmed by 3 bases and 0 bases, with 12 bases remaining between them. The CDR3 sequence is 16 residues long. CDR3: CASSMAGGLSGNTIYF. The CDR3 DNA reads as TGTGCCAGTAGTATGGCGGGGGGACTCTCTGGAAACACCATATATTTT.